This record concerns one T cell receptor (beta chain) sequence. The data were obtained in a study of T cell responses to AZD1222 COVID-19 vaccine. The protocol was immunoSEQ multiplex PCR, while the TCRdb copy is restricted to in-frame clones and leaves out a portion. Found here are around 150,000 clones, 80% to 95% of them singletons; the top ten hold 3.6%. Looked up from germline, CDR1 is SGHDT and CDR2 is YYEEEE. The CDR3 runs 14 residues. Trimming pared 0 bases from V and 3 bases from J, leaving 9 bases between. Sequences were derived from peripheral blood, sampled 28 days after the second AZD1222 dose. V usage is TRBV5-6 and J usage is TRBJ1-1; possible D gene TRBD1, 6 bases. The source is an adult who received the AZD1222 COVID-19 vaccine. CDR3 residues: CASSLVQGYTEAFF. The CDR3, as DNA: TGTGCCAGCAGCTTGGTACAGGGTTACACTGAAGCTTTCTTT.